The entry below describes one T cell receptor beta chain. No cognate antigen has been identified for it. Within one base of it there is no much larger clone, and no base qualities were kept. Library construction relied on the immunoSEQ multiplex PCR assay. For the multiplex PCR, a mixture combining 60 forward primers for TCR Vbeta segments and 13 reverse primers for TCR Jbeta segments was used. The CDR3 region of rearranged TCR beta genes was amplified from genomic DNA with a multiplex PCR assay. The amplified TCR beta libraries were sequenced on the Illumina HiSeq System as 87-base-pair reads. As for the original processing: A later analysis counted tens of millions of unique TCR beta chains across the 650 to 700 repertoires, and about 10 million of these chains were shared by at least two donors. To remove PCR and sequencing errors, raw reads were error-corrected and collapsed into unique sequences using a nearest-neighbor algorithm that merged closely related sequences. CDR3 sequences were aligned to IMGT reference sequences to assign V, D and J gene segments. Each retained sequence needed at least a six-nucleotide match to both a V gene segment and a J gene segment. Rearrangements were called productive when the CDR3 lacked stop codons and stayed in frame with V and J; all others were non-productive. Following IMGT convention, CDR3 was defined as the stretch from the second conserved V-encoded cysteine up to the conserved J-encoded phenylalanine. In an earlier analysis of around 600 of the donors, sequences lacking an unambiguous match to a single V gene segment were excluded. In an earlier analysis of several hundred of the donors, a V segment was called functional when productive rearrangements were above 56.7%, and segregating when the standard deviation between donors exceeded 5%. A statistical classification framework was developed to diagnose cytomegalovirus status using the catalog of TCR beta chain sequences. V and J gene assignment, in a later analysis, came from comparing TCR nucleotide sequences with IMGT/GENE-DB human TR gene sequences. In a later analysis, CDR3 sequences and most-parsimonious VDJ recombination scenarios were assigned using the TCRdist pipeline. In a later analysis, every TCR beta chain was defined by the combination of its CDR3 amino acid sequence and its V-gene family, and reads without a unique V-gene family were dropped. In a later analysis, several hundred highly shared, low-generation-probability nucleotide sequences were removed to address suspected cross-contamination and a sequencing artifact. In a later analysis, a clonal expansion index for each public chain was calculated from normalized within-repertoire ranks of inferred template counts. In a later analysis, generation probabilities were computed using a VDJ recombination model fitted to out-of-frame rearrangements, and the results were checked against IGoR. In a later analysis, hypergeometric tests were used to score TCR-TCR, TCR-HLA and TCR-CMV co-occurrence, with a repertoire-size bias correction applied to TCR pairs. To estimate false discovery rates, a later analysis permuted the HLA or CMV assignments 20 times. In a later analysis, co-occurring TCRs were grouped with DBSCAN, and TCRdist sequence similarity was added when clustering was performed within HLA-allele-positive subsets. For co-occurrence clustering, repertoires with fewer than 30,000 or more than 120,000 public chains were excluded, along with four to six repertoires with anomalous nucleotide sharing. What TCRdb holds here is the immuneACCESS table cut down to in-frame rearrangements. Part of the clones is not present; checked against another copy, under half of the missing clones reflect an unresolved V gene, and the others are unexplained. That table furnishes V, J and clone size, whereas the DNA furnished D and trimming. The sample table contains fewer than 250,000 clones; only one count was recorded for under 85% of them. The ten largest account for more than 8.5% of the sample.

The data were taken from a study of cytomegalovirus exposure and HLA in healthy donors listed by TCRdb under 2017. A note on the overall study: An earlier analysis of approximately 600 of the donors reported about 290 Gb of sequence data and about 100 million unique TCR beta sequences from roughly 200 million T cells. The study profiled the T cell repertoires of about 720 subjects by immunosequencing and related them to cytomegalovirus serostatus. Rather than using new phenotypic data, the later analysis identified candidate immune exposures from TCR beta sequences and from how often those sequences occurred across donors. About 330 gigabases of sequencing data and around 85 million unique TCR sequences made up an early release that covered several hundred HLA-typed donors. All discovery cohort repertoires had been generated on a single sequencing platform. About five DR-DQ haplotypes were treated as single units for association and clustering because of strong linkage in the cohort. The aim of the study was to test whether cataloging public T cell receptors could identify signatures of past pathogen exposure. HLA typing covered class I and class II loci at four-digit resolution. To study patterns of TCR occurrence, a later analysis re-analyzed previously published TCR beta repertoires from around 660 donors and added high-resolution HLA genotyping. Among the approximately 400 genotyped donors, approximately 81% belonged to the genetic ancestry cluster associated with self-reported Caucasian donors. In addition to the first cohort of 666 subjects, a separate validation cohort of 100 to 150 different subjects was used. Among 300 to 500 genotyped donors of the cohort, an average of about 240,000 unique TCR beta nucleotide sequences was sequenced per donor, of which about 19% were non-productive. Donor age, sex, ethnicity and CMV serostatus were collected together with the repertoire data. To predict cytomegalovirus infection status, the study brought together high-throughput TCR immunosequencing, statistical association of individual TCRs with disease status, and machine learning. Genome-wide SNP genotypes for about 65% of the roughly 670 donors were used in a later genetic analysis, which treated that subset as a discovery cohort. An earlier analysis of approximately 630 of the donors applied high-throughput TCR beta sequencing to assess whether each TCR beta V gene segment acted as functional or pseudogenic. Typing coverage varied by locus: about 629-640 donors for A, B, C, DRB1 and DQB1; under 550 for DQA1; around 570 for DPA1; around 490 for DPB1. Broader findings and caveats from the paper: A later analysis found that TCR association rates varied across HLA loci, with DRB1 alleles showing the most associated TCRs and HLA-C alleles the fewest. In both the original and validation cohorts, the classifier was reported to diagnose cytomegalovirus status with high specificity and sensitivity. Compared with the approximately 700-donor mean, donors in an Asian-associated ancestry cluster had fewer N-insertions in productive TCRs, according to a later genetic analysis. Some IMGT-functional V segments, including TRBV6-2 and TRBV6-3, could not be told apart with the 87-base-pair reads, so those segments were excluded. A further reported finding was that TCR beta sequences accurately predicted the HLA-A and HLA-B alleles for most subjects in the first cohort. The study listed 150 to 200 TCR beta chains as associated with cytomegalovirus. Roughly 15 rarely observed V segments, including chromosome 9 orphons, were excluded from the earlier analysis of about 500 of the donors because counts were too low. Broadly in line with IMGT annotations, most TCR beta V segments showed up in productive rearrangements about 90% or about 30% of the time in an earlier analysis of approximately 640 of the donors. The presence/absence analyses assumed that sequencing depth was roughly uniform across donors, and that assumption may not be true. A few of the identified cytomegalovirus-associated TCR beta chains were confirmed in vitro to be specific for cytomegalovirus antigens. A cluster of highly shared sequence variants was judged likely to be a technical artifact of the sequencing pipeline. Only TCR beta chains were sequenced in this cohort, and the absence of alpha or paired-chain data limited detectable features. According to a later analysis, most CMV-associated TCR beta chains appeared to be HLA-restricted, and the HLA associations seemed to be driven largely by CMV exposure. When HLA alleles, especially DR and DQ, strongly co-occurred, TCR associations were difficult to assign to individual alleles. In a later analysis, HLA-associated TCR beta chains showed more clonal expansion and lower generation probabilities than non-associated chains that were equally common. Correlated functional status among segregating V segments might be attributable to linkage disequilibrium, but an unknown experimental factor could not be ruled out. It was suggested by the authors that the approach could potentially be generalized to other disease states and immunological phenotypes. CMV serostatus was the only immune exposure information available for the cohort. An association between a missense DCLRE1C variant and V-gene and J-gene trimming of TCR beta chains was found in a later genetic analysis and replicated in an independent cohort. In a later analysis, several top co-occurrence clusters were reported to appear linked to parvovirus B19, influenza, CMV and Epstein-Barr virus. Across donors, most TCR sequences were observed very rarely, whereas some public TCRs were present in many individuals. Because HLA typing was unavailable for some donors at each locus, only the typed subset was used in association tests. A later analysis associated about 17,000 TCR beta sequences with specific HLA alleles at a false discovery rate of 0.05.

The cohort consisted of some 730 healthy bone marrow donors. Cohort members were all nominally healthy when sampled, although unrecorded immune exposures were likely present. The donor was CMV seropositive and belonged to the group of over 250 seropositive cohort members. Each donor provided a peripheral blood sample, and peripheral blood mononuclear cells were used for TCR beta sequencing. The Qiagen DNeasy Blood Extraction Kit was used to extract genomic DNA from the blood cell samples. For CDR1 and CDR2, the germline V gene (reference sequence) lists SGHNT and YYREEE. Relative to germline, V is missing 3 bases and J is missing 1 base, with 9 bases of the junction outside any gene match. The CDR3 contains 16 residues, cysteine and phenylalanine counted. The only DNA kept is the CDR3, 48 bases in frame from the first base.

Here the chain combines TRBV5-4 and TRBJ1-2, with 7 junctional bases fitting TRBD1. The sample taken for sequencing was PBMCs. This sequence was found in a woman in her 50s in good health and CMV-seropositive. The CDR3 corresponds to CASSSSGTEINYGYTF. The DNA reads TGTGCCAGCAGCTCGTCCGGGACAGAAATTAACTATGGCTACACCTTC.